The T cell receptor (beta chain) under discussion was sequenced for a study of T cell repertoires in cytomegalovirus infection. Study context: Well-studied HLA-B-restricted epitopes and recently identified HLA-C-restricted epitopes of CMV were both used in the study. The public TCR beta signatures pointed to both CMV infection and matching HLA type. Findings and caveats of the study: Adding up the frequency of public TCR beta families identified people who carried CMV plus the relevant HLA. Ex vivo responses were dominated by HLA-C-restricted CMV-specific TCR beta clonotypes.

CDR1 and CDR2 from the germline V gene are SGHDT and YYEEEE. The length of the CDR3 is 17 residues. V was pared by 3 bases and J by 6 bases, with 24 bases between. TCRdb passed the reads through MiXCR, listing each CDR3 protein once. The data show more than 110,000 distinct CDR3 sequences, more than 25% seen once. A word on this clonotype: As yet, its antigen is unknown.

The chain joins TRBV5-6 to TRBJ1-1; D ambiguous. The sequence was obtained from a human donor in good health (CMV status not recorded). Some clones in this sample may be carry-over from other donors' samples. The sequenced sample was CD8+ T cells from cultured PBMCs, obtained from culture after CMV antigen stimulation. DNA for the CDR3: TGTGCCAGCAGCTCAAGATCGCAGGCATCCATCGGGGCTGAAGCTTTCTTT. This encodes CASSSRSQASIGAEAFF.